One and the same sample provided the 30 T cell receptor beta chains below, sequenced in a study of blood T cells in healthy people across ages. Primed by a sample-barcoded 5' primer and a J-beta primer mix, a second PCR proceeded for roughly 7 to 11 cycles. In TCRdb, the 5' RACE reads were re-called with MiXCR into one record per CDR3 protein. Of around 2 million distinct CDR3 sequences in the sample, more than 35% are singletons; the top ten hold 23%. Sequenced: blood. Receptor source: a human donor in good health.

There are a few counts of this clonotype. The chain uses TRBV2 and TRBJ2-2; D is possibly TRBD2 (6 bases). CDR1 is SNHLY and CDR2 is FYNNEI in the germline V gene. Trimming cost V 10 bases and J 7 bases, with 19 bases left between them. The length of the CDR3 is 14 residues. The CDR3 protein is CATRWGTSGGELFF. The CDR3 nucleotides are TGTGCCACCCGTTGGGGGACTTCCGGCGGGGAGCTGTTTTTT.

This clonotype was observed a few times. CDR3 DNA: TGTGCCAGCAGTTACTCGGGCCAGGGTCTCGAGGTAGCTTTCTTT. Translation gives CASSYSGQGLEVAFF. This chain connects TRBV6-5 to TRBJ1-1; D may be TRBD1 (5 bases). Germline CDR1 is MNHEY and CDR2 is SVGAGI. This CDR3 has 15 residues. Trimming stripped 0 bases from V and 10 bases from J, with 18 bases between.

J is TRBJ2-1 and V is TRBV2, with D perhaps matching TRBD1 or TRBD2 (6 bases each). The CDR3 totals 13 residues. The V gene lost 6 bases and the J gene lost 7 bases, with 13 bases spanning the gap. Per the germline V gene, CDR1 is SNHLY and CDR2 is FYNNEI. The CDR3 protein is CASRGGPGNEQFF. The CDR3 DNA reads TGTGCCAGCAGAGGGGGGCCGGGGAATGAGCAGTTCTTC. Combining the CDR3 with reference TRBV2 and TRBJ2-1 gives the whole variable domain EPEVTQTPSHQVTQMGQEVILRCVPISNHLYFYWYRQILGQKVEFLVSFYNNEISEKSEIFDDQFSVERPDGSNFTLKIRSTKLEDSAMYFCASRGGPGNEQFFGPGTRLTVL.

In its sample, this clonotype was seen a few times. The chain uses TRBV18 and TRBJ2-7; D is possibly TRBD1 (6 bases). This CDR3 is built from 14 residues. Trimming shortened V by 3 bases and J by 7 bases, and 16 bases separated the two germline ends. Germline assignment: CDR1 KGHSH and CDR2 LQKENI. The CDR3 sequence is CASSPPGVMGEQYF. The CDR3 nucleotides are TGTGCCAGCTCACCTCCAGGGGTGATGGGGGAGCAGTACTTC.

This clonotype appeared a few times. The gene calls are TRBV4-3 and TRBJ2-3; D not resolved. The V and J ends lost 0 bases and 0 bases respectively, with 16 bases between them. Germline V CDR1 and CDR2: LGHNA, YSLEER. The length of the CDR3 is 18 residues. The CDR3 region is CASSQDRNAAHSTDTQYF. The CDR3 bases are TGCGCCAGCAGCCAAGATCGTAATGCAGCACATAGCACAGATACGCAGTATTTT.

The chain employs TRBV5-1 and TRBJ2-7; the match to TRBD1 covers 7 bases. The DNA end favors TRBJ2-5, so the J call may be wrong. The germline CDR1 and CDR2 sequences are SGHRS and YFSETQ. The CDR3 spans 16 residues. The CDR3 region has the DNA TGCGCCAGCAGCCCCCAAGGACAGGAGAGGACGGAGACCCAGTACTTC. This codes for CASSPQGQERTETQYF.

This clonotype was counted only a few times. The rearrangement uses TRBV4-2 and TRBJ2-5; perhaps TRBD2 as D (5 bases). The germline V gene encodes CDR1 LGHNA and CDR2 YNFKEQ. The ends were cut back, 1 base at V and 2 bases at J, with 17 bases in the middle. The CDR3 contains 17 residues. The CDR3 region has the DNA TGTGCCAGCAGCCAAGGGAGGTCCATGTCATCTCAAGAGACCCAGTACTTC. Translation: CASSQGRSMSSQETQYF.

The chain has TRBV25-1 and TRBJ1-1; D gene unclear. V was cut by 6 bases and J by 3 bases, with 5 bases left in between. The CDR3 extends over 11 amino acids. Germline lookup yields CDR1 MGHDK and CDR2 SYGVNS. The CDR3 DNA sequence: TGTGCCAGCAGCGAGCACACTGAAGCTTTCTTT. It encodes CASSEHTEAFF.

The V gene is TRBV29-1, the J gene TRBJ1-1; TRBD1 is a possible D gene (6 bases). The CDR3 totals 14 residues. The germline V gene has CDR1 SQVTM and CDR2 ANQGSEA. Trimming shortened V by 6 bases and J by 0 bases, and 14 bases separated the two germline ends. The DNA for the CDR3 is TGCAGCGTCCTCGGACAGCTATTGAACACTGAAGCTTTCTTT. Its translation: CSVLGQLLNTEAFF.

This clonotype came up a few times. The chain joins TRBV27 to TRBJ2-6, with 10 bases aligning to TRBD1. The CDR3 covers 18 residues. V was clipped by 5 bases and J by 0 bases; unmatched bases: 7. The germline V gene has CDR1 MNHEY and CDR2 SMNVEV (reference sequence). This CDR3 is CASSPRTGGVSGANVLTF. The CDR3 DNA is TGTGCCAGCAGTCCACGGACAGGGGGGGTCTCTGGGGCCAACGTCCTGACTTTC.

V gene TRBV7-9 combines with J gene TRBJ1-2, with D possibly matching TRBD1 (6 bases). CDR3 size: 14 residues. Between the trimmed V and J ends, which lost 5 bases and 0 bases, there was a span of 10 bases. Germline CDR1 SEHNR, CDR2 FQNEAQ (reference sequence). In DNA form, the CDR3 reads TGTGCCAGCAGCCCACAGGGACCTAACTATGGCTACACCTTC. Amino acids: CASSPQGPNYGYTF.

This clonotype came up a few times. The chain uses TRBV6-6 and TRBJ2-3, with 7 nucleotides matching TRBD2. Germline values: CDR1 MNHNY, CDR2 SVGAGI (reference sequence). V was clipped by 2 bases and J by 2 bases; unmatched bases: 7. This CDR3 is 16 amino acids long. CDR3 amino acids: CASSYSQSGATDTQYF. The DNA for the CDR3 is TGTGCCAGCAGTTACAGCCAGAGCGGGGCCACAGATACGCAGTATTTT.

The chain uses TRBV14 and TRBJ2-7; D is unresolved. The DNA end is a closer match to TRBJ2-5, so the J assignment may be wrong. The germline V gene encodes CDR1 SGHDN and CDR2 FVKESK. The CDR3 sequence is 16 residues long. The CDR3 spells CASSPYPRLRKETQYF. CDR3 bases: TGTGCCAGCAGCCCGTACCCACGGCTACGAAAAGAGACCCAGTACTTC.

This clonotype was observed a handful of times. The chain has TRBV20-1 and TRBJ2-3, with 9 bases that match TRBD2. Germline assignment: CDR1 DFQATT and CDR2 SNEGSKA (reference sequence). V lost 3 bases, J lost 2 bases, and 6 bases stayed unmatched. This CDR3 is built from 15 residues. The CDR3 spells CSASSASGDTDTQYF. The CDR3 coding sequence is TGCAGTGCTAGTTCTGCTAGCGGGGACACAGATACGCAGTATTTT.

The V and J genes are TRBV6-6 and TRBJ1-5; D might be TRBD1 (5 bases). The V gene's germline CDR1 is MNHNY and CDR2 SVGAGI (reference sequence). V shed 6 bases and J shed 0 bases, with 12 bases lying between them. CDR3 size: 15 residues. CDR3 DNA: TGTGCCAGCAGCCCCGGACACCTTAGCAATCAGCCCCAGCATTTT. It is translated as CASSPGHLSNQPQHF.

The rearrangement joins TRBV20-1 to TRBJ1-5; the D is unclear. The V end was cut by 2 bases, the J end by 3 bases, with 11 bases between. This CDR3 comprises 14 residues. Germline-derived CDR1 and CDR2 are DFQATT and SNEGSKA (reference sequence). CDR3 region: CSARRGNLNQPQHF. DNA for the CDR3: TGCAGTGCTAGACGAGGGAACCTCAATCAGCCCCAGCATTTT.

The chain employs TRBV7-2 and TRBJ2-7, with TRBD1 matching over 9 bases. Germline loops: CDR1 SGHTA, CDR2 FQGNSA. This CDR3 is 14 amino acids long. Unmatched junction bases numbered 9, after V lost 2 bases and J lost 10 bases. CDR3 DNA: TGTGCCAGCAGCTTAACAGGGGGCCCCCAGGCCCAGTACTTC. Translated, it gives CASSLTGGPQAQYF.

The rearrangement links TRBV28 to TRBJ1-5; a possible D gene is TRBD1 (5 bases). Germline loops: CDR1 MDHEN, CDR2 SYDVKM. This CDR3 is 15 amino acids long. Trimming took off 5 bases at V and 3 bases at J, with 14 bases between the two ends. This CDR3 reads CASSQPRQLNQPQHF. CDR3 nucleotide sequence: TGTGCCAGCAGTCAACCCCGACAGCTCAATCAGCCCCAGCATTTT.

A remark on this clonotype: This may come from a read error, since a much larger clone is one base off. V and J are TRBV29-1 and TRBJ2-5; D is uncertain. Germline assignment: CDR1 SQVTM and CDR2 ANQGSEA. There are 13 residues in the CDR3. Written as DNA, the CDR3 is TGCAGCGCCCATGAGGATAGTCAAGAGACCCCGTACTTC. This codes for CSAHEDSQETPYF.

The J gene is TRBJ2-1, the V gene TRBV7-6; perhaps TRBD2 as D (6 bases). V lost 3 bases to trimming and J lost 8 bases, with 17 bases between them. This CDR3 contains 15 residues. CDR1 and CDR2 from the germline V gene are SGHVS and FNYEAQ. In nucleotides, the CDR3 is TGTGCCAGCAGCTTGTCACTAGCATTCTCGCATGAGCAGTTCTTC. Translation: CASSLSLAFSHEQFF.

This clonotype has only one observation. V is TRBV7-2 and J is TRBJ2-1; D is perhaps TRBD2 (5 bases). V gave up 1 base and J gave up 13 bases, with 20 bases separating them. Germline lookup yields CDR1 SGHTA and CDR2 FQGNSA. The length of the CDR3 is 15 residues. This chain's CDR3 is CASSLVPFAGNGQFF. The CDR3 DNA sequence: TGTGCCAGCAGCTTAGTTCCGTTCGCGGGCAATGGACAGTTCTTC.

The V gene is TRBV5-1, the J gene TRBJ2-5, with D perhaps being TRBD1 or TRBD2 (5 bases each). The CDR3 runs 14 residues. V was shortened by 0 bases and J by 5 bases, with 11 bases between the two germline ends. From germline, CDR1 is SGHRS and CDR2 YFSETQ. The CDR3: CASSLETGLETQYF. DNA for the CDR3: TGCGCCAGCAGCTTGGAGACGGGGCTGGAGACCCAGTACTTC.

Details on this clonotype: A single base separates this from a much larger clone, so it may be a read error. The rearrangement uses TRBV29-1 and TRBJ2-3, with 7 positions matching TRBD1. The CDR3 contains 15 residues. The germline V gene has CDR1 SQVTM and CDR2 ANQGSEA. Here the CDR3 reads CRVDGYRGRSDTQYF. For the CDR3, the DNA is TGCAGAGTTGATGGTTATAGGGGGCGGTCAGATACGCAGTATTTT.

Points on this clonotype: A junction boundary mismatches the germline segment, possibly from a read error. The V and J genes are TRBV7-2 and TRBJ1-2; 7 positions agree with TRBD1. The germline gives CDR1 SGHTA, CDR2 FQGNSA. The CDR3 is made up of 13 amino acids. The CDR3 sequence is CASSQTGTYGCTF. CDR3 nucleotides: TGTGCCAGCAGCCAGACAGGGACCTATGGCTGCACCTTC.

The gene calls are TRBV5-1 and TRBJ2-6; D unclear. The germline V gene encodes CDR1 SGHRS and CDR2 YFSETQ. This CDR3 is built from 17 residues. Trimming left V 0 bases short and J 0 bases short, with 10 bases between. CDR3: CASSLAFGSSGANVLTF. The DNA for the CDR3 is TGCGCCAGCAGCTTGGCCTTCGGGTCCTCTGGGGCCAACGTCCTGACTTTC.

V usage is TRBV27 and J usage is TRBJ2-1, with D possibly matching TRBD2 (5 bases). The V end was cut by 11 bases, the J end by 0 bases, with 8 bases between. The CDR3 has 12 amino acids. Looked up from germline, CDR1 is MNHEY and CDR2 is SMNVEV (reference sequence). This CDR3 reads CAAGDSYNEQFF. The CDR3 DNA reads as TGTGCCGCCGGGGACTCCTACAATGAGCAGTTCTTC.

This clonotype came up a few times. The chain uses TRBV5-1 and TRBJ2-4, with D hard to call. Germline lookup yields CDR1 SGHRS and CDR2 YFSETQ. Trimming stripped 0 bases from V and 8 bases from J, with 12 bases between. This CDR3 region has 14 residues. The chain's CDR3 is CASSLGFLGDIQYF. In DNA form, the CDR3 reads TGCGCCAGCAGCTTGGGATTCCTAGGAGACATTCAGTACTTC.

Regarding this clonotype: A much larger clone lies a single base off, so this may be a read error. This chain connects TRBV4-3 to TRBJ2-6; D is perhaps TRBD1 (5 bases). CDR3 size: 15 residues. Germline-derived CDR1 and CDR2 are LGHNA and YSLEER. CDR3 amino acids: CAGSQTVAGANVLTF. CDR3 nucleotide sequence: TGCGCCGGCAGCCAGACAGTAGCTGGGGCCAACGTCCTGACTTTC.

The chain is built from TRBV7-2 and TRBJ2-4, with D possibly being TRBD2 (5 bases). Trimming took 9 bases from V and 0 from J, leaving 12 bases between them. The germline gives CDR1 SGHTA, CDR2 FQGNSA. The CDR3 sequence is 14 residues long. For the CDR3, the DNA is TGTGCCAGTAGGCGGGCCGTAGCCAAAAACATTCAGTACTTC. This codes for CASRRAVAKNIQYF.

The CDR3 DNA is TGTGCCAGCAGCTTAGTAGTCGGGACAGGGGTCTATGGCTACACCTTC. Protein: CASSLVVGTGVYGYTF. The chain employs TRBV7-9 and TRBJ1-2, with 10 bases identical to TRBD1. Per germline, CDR1 SEHNR and CDR2 FQNEAQ (reference sequence). With 1 base clipped from V and 4 bases from J, the junction kept 6 bases outside the gene matches. CDR3 length: 16 amino acids.